This T cell receptor (beta chain) derives from a study of shared clonotypes between healthy human individuals. Study overall: Each donor contributed plates that comprised three CD4 naive, three CD4 memory, two CD8 naive and one CD8 memory.

Per germline, CDR1 KGHSH and CDR2 LQKENI. V trimming: 1 base; J trimming: 2 bases; junction bases outside the gene matches: 4. The CDR3 spans 15 residues. CD45RO-negative CD8 cells positively selected for CCR7 made up the naive population, which excluded terminally differentiated effector memory CD45RA+ cells. Points from the study as a whole: Donors were few, which limited the genetic and exposure-history diversity represented.

With regard to this clone: The antigen is not known.

The method was immunoSEQ multiplex PCR; TCRdb's version includes in-frame clones alone and lacks a portion of them. The sample shows some 2.1 million clones, approximately 92% of them seen only once. The chain recombines TRBV18 with TRBJ2-7; 8 nucleotides match TRBD2. The receptor was isolated from a young man in good health. Some clones in this sample may be carry-over from other donors' samples. The sample was naive CD8+ T cells from PBMCs. The CDR3 DNA follows: TGTGCCAGCTCACCACGGGCGGGAGGACCCTACGAGCAGTACTTC. Its translation is CASSPRAGGPYEQYF.